This T cell receptor beta chain was captured in a study of blood T cells in healthy people across ages. The CDR3 totals 13 residues. From germline, CDR1 is DFQATT and CDR2 SNEGSKA (reference sequence). V dropped 3 bases and J dropped 7 bases, with 13 bases sitting between them. Peripheral blood, approximately 10 milliliters per donor, was collected. A second PCR of 7 to 11 cycles used a sample-barcoded 5' primer and a J-beta primer mix. Each cDNA molecule carried a tag from a template-switch adaptor that contained 12 random nucleotides. Each sample yielded at least 3 million CDR3-containing paired-end reads. TCRdb analysed the 5' RACE reads with MiXCR anew, one entry per CDR3 protein. The profile shows about 780,000 distinct CDR3 sequences, 62% of them singletons.

The chain uses TRBV20-1 and TRBJ1-5; possibly TRBD1 for D (6 bases). The material sequenced was blood. The clonotype was recovered from a young man in good health. CDR3 in DNA: TGCAGTGCTAGGGGTACAGGGTTCCAGCCCCAGCATTTT. Its translation is CSARGTGFQPQHF.